This entry lists 10 T cell receptor beta chains sequenced from one sample in a study of post-analysis software for immune sequencing data. The study, taken as a whole, reports: Among four to six TRBV segments more frequent in patients than controls were TRBV5-6, TRBV5-1 and TRBV20-1.

Their antigens are not known. The TCR beta cDNA libraries carried unique molecular identifiers. TCRdb analysed the PCR reads with MiXCR anew, one entry per CDR3 protein. Of about 820,000 distinct CDR3 sequences in the sample, roughly 58% were seen once. The specimen was blood. Receptors were obtained from a girl between 10 and 17 years old with multiple sclerosis.

V and J are TRBV5-1 and TRBJ1-2; 9 positions match TRBD1. This CDR3 comprises 16 residues. Germline lookup yields CDR1 SGHRS and CDR2 YFSETQ. Trimming cost V 0 bases and J 4 bases; bases outside gene matches: 7. The CDR3 DNA reads as TGCGCCAGCAGCTTGGGACAGGGGGTTCGAGGCTATGGCTACACCTTC. It yields the protein CASSLGQGVRGYGYTF.

The chain joins TRBV7-9 to TRBJ2-5; 7 nucleotides align to TRBD1. V was pared by 5 bases and J by 1 base, with 4 bases of the junction left unmatched. The CDR3 is made up of 14 amino acids. CDR1 is SEHNR, CDR2 FQNEAQ, per germline (reference sequence). CDR3: CASSVGTVQETQYF. Here the CDR3 DNA reads TGTGCCAGCAGCGTTGGGACAGTCCAAGAGACCCAGTACTTC.

The chain is built from TRBV6-2 or TRBV6-3 and TRBJ2-7, with no clear D. The CDR3 covers 16 residues. V was pared by 4 bases and J by 7 bases, with 23 bases between. CDR1 is MNHEY and CDR2 is SVGEGT in the germline V gene. CDR3 in amino acids: CASSFPLGSSYNEQYF. CDR3 in DNA: TGTGCCAGCAGTTTTCCCCTCGGTAGCTCCTACAATGAGCAGTACTTC.

The J gene is TRBJ2-7, the V gene TRBV20-1; D possibly corresponds to TRBD1 (6 bases). CDR3 length: 14 amino acids. V was pared by 3 bases and J by 0 bases, with 12 bases between. In germline, CDR1 is DFQATT, CDR2 SNEGSKA (reference sequence). This CDR3 reads CSARDDRFSYEQYF. CDR3 bases: TGCAGTGCTAGGGATGACAGGTTCTCCTACGAGCAGTACTTC.

Comments on this clonotype: A read error may account for a junction end that differs from germline. This chain links TRBV25-1 with TRBJ2-1; 13 nucleotides align to TRBD2. Germline assignment: CDR1 MGHDK and CDR2 SYGVNS. The CDR3 covers 15 residues. CDR3 region: CTSTEGTSGDNEQFF. For the CDR3, the DNA is TGTACCAGCACCGAGGGGACTAGCGGGGACAATGAGCAGTTCTTC.

The chain couples TRBV6-5 to TRBJ2-1; D call uncertain. CDR1 and CDR2 (germline): MNHEY, SVGAGI. This CDR3 comprises 12 residues. V was trimmed by 10 bases and J by 0 bases, leaving 7 bases between them. CDR3 loop: CATSGSYNEQFF. CDR3 bases: TGTGCCACCTCGGGCTCCTACAATGAGCAGTTCTTC.

This clonotype was recorded a few times. The J gene is TRBJ2-3, the V gene TRBV15; D unresolved. Deletions cut 2 bases from V and 6 bases from J, with 6 bases between. This CDR3 region has 12 residues. Germline V gene data show CDR1 as LNHNV and CDR2 as YYDKDF (reference sequence). CDR3 in amino acids: CATSRQRDTQYF. The DNA of the CDR3 is TGTGCCACCAGCAGACAGAGGGATACGCAGTATTTT.

This chain links TRBV11-2 with TRBJ2-1, with 12 bases that match TRBD2. The germline V gene has CDR1 SGHAT and CDR2 FQNNGV. The trim removed 6 bases at V and 10 bases at J, leaving 4 bases unmatched. The CDR3 is 13 amino acids. CDR3 loop: CASRTSGGGEQFF. The CDR3 coding sequence is TGTGCCAGCAGGACTAGCGGGGGCGGGGAGCAGTTCTTC.

V usage is TRBV6-6 and J usage is TRBJ2-7; D not resolved. The CDR3 is 12 amino acids. The germline CDR1 and CDR2 sequences are MNHNY and SVGAGI (reference sequence). Trimming stripped 6 bases from V and 11 bases from J, with 17 bases between. In nucleotides, the CDR3 is TGTGCCAGCAGCTCTCGGTTGGAGTCAAAGTACTTC. Its protein is CASSSRLESKYF.

The chain combines TRBV5-1 with TRBJ2-5; unclear D gene. Germline assignment: CDR1 SGHRS and CDR2 YFSETQ. Trimming left V 4 bases short and J 5 bases short, with 18 bases between. CDR3 size: 15 residues. In DNA form, the CDR3 reads TGCGCCAGCAGCCCCCCCAGCGAAGTAGGGGAGACCCAGTACTTC. Translated, it gives CASSPPSEVGETQYF.